Each of the 5 T cell receptor beta chains below was sequenced from the same sample in a study of T cells expressing NK-cell markers. TCRdb reprocessed the 5' RACE reads, keeping one entry per CDR3 protein, no DNA. The sample's table shows roughly 380,000 distinct CDR3 sequences. Sample: blood T cells: a sorted CD56 or NKG2C T cell subset, CD4+ or CD8+ T cells, or bulk PBMC T cells (not recorded which). The source is a man aged 18 to 69 in good health.

The chain links TRBV12-3 or TRBV12-4 to TRBJ2-1; the TCRdb call, TRBD1, lacks DNA for checking. The CDR3 is 15 residues long. CDR3 sequence: CASSSQGAGVYEQFF.

The genes are TRBV7-9 and TRBJ1-1. The length of the CDR3 is 15 residues. Germline assignment: CDR1 SEHNR and CDR2 FQNEAQ (reference sequence). CDR3 amino acids: CASSFIATGNTEAFF. The variable domain in full, with the rest retrieved from reference TRBV7-9 and TRBJ1-1, is DTGVSQNPRHKITKRGQNVTFRCDPISEHNRLYWYRQTLGQGPEFLTYFQNEAQLEKSRLLSDRFSAERPKGSFSTLEIQRTEQGDSAMYLCASSFIATGNTEAFFGQGTRLTVV.

CDR3: CAWSSQGDEQYF. The chain carries TRBV30 and TRBJ2-7; TCRdb selects TRBD1, and the lack of DNA leaves this call unchecked. The germline V gene encodes CDR1 GTSNPN and CDR2 SVGIG (reference sequence). The length of the CDR3 is 12 residues.

The genes are TRBV12-3 or TRBV12-4 and TRBJ2-5; with no DNA, the TCRdb D assignment of TRBD2 cannot be verified. CDR3 length: 15 residues. CDR3 sequence: CASSLTRPKQETQYF.

The chain joins TRBV20-1 to TRBJ2-4; absent DNA, TCRdb's TRBD1 call cannot be checked. The germline gives CDR1 DFQATT, CDR2 SNEGSKA (reference sequence). The CDR3 has 14 amino acids. The CDR3: CSAREGQAKNIQYF.